This is a list of T cell receptor beta chains from one sample in a study of T cells in Graves' hyperthyroidism and ophthalmopathy. TCRdb reprocessed the multiplex PCR reads with MiXCR, giving one entry per CDR3 protein. In the table there are hundreds of thousands of distinct CDR3 sequences, about 15% of which are singletons. Source material: blood. The receptors stem from a woman aged 30 to 39 with Graves' hyperthyroidism. Each CDR3 is given with its conserved first and last residue.

j_gene	v_gene	CDR3aa
TRBJ1-1	TRBV6-1	CASTQGTSEAFF
TRBJ2-1	TRBV5-4	CASSPSLGRAAENEQFF
TRBJ2-5	TRBV6-1	CASSYRLQGGETQYF
TRBJ2-7	TRBV27	CASSLLTGFGEQYF
TRBJ1-6	TRBV11-2	CASSSSVGGGSPLHF
TRBJ2-3	TRBV3-1	CASSLRGAAEKTQYF
TRBJ2-3	TRBV5-1	CASSNEVSVTQYF
TRBJ1-2	TRBV6-1	CASSELGGRDGYTF
TRBJ2-6	TRBV20-1	CSARGGGSGANVLTF
TRBJ1-2	TRBV19	CASSMPTAHYGYTF
TRBJ1-1	TRBV20-1	CSATGGPVNTEAFF
TRBJ1-1	TRBV7-2	CASSLESYTEAFF
TRBJ1-1	TRBV18	CASSKTGGPTNTEAFF
TRBJ1-2	TRBV6-1	CASSDFANGANYLYGYTF
TRBJ2-5	TRBV9	CASSVGQGGTQYF
TRBJ2-3	TRBV29-1	CSVLSVDTQYF
TRBJ2-3	TRBV7-2	CASKTPGTSTQYF
TRBJ2-1	TRBV24-1	CATSDPEYRGRDYNEQFF
TRBJ2-5	TRBV28	CASSPLAGGETQYF
TRBJ2-5	TRBV29-1	CSVDRSGARETQYF
TRBJ2-4	TRBV20-1	CSARSGVENIQYF
TRBJ2-1	TRBV9	CASSVEGTSTNEQFF
TRBJ1-1	TRBV6-2/TRBV6-3	CASSVSGRTTEAFF
TRBJ2-7	TRBV6-5	CASSYAASGSYEQYF
TRBJ2-7	TRBV5-1	CASSLAVRGYEQYF
TRBJ2-2	TRBV2	CASSERGSGNGELFF
TRBJ1-6	TRBV6-5	CASSYRTGDSPLHF
TRBJ2-7	TRBV5-1	CASSFVLGDEQYF
TRBJ2-4	TRBV5-1	CASKPGTGVQNIQYF
TRBJ1-5	TRBV2	CASSDPTARADWQPQHF
TRBJ1-2	TRBV28	CASSLGTHGYTF
TRBJ1-1	TRBV7-2	CASRRDRGPTEAFF
TRBJ2-2	TRBV19	CASSIGLSPTGELFF
TRBJ1-2	TRBV2	CASKKNKANYGYTF
TRBJ2-5	TRBV5-4	CASSLRGTQETQYF
TRBJ2-3	TRBV6-1	CASSVSDTQYF
TRBJ2-7	TRBV7-2	CASSLLLGYEQYF
TRBJ2-2	TRBV6-2/TRBV6-3	CASSYGENTGELFF
TRBJ2-1	TRBV7-7	CASSPRTGVGEQFF
TRBJ2-7	TRBV20-1	CSASPSTVSYEQYF
TRBJ1-4	TRBV16	CASSPPGRGEKLFF
TRBJ2-1	TRBV28	CASSLDLAGDSYNEQFF
TRBJ2-5	TRBV7-8	CASSLGGFGLQETQYF
TRBJ1-1	TRBV29-1	CSVVRYLNTEAFF
TRBJ2-7	TRBV9	CASSVGTVSYEQYF
TRBJ2-7	TRBV5-1	CASSLFSGFSYEQYF